A selection of T cell receptor beta chains follows, all from one sample in a study of T cell repertoires in cytomegalovirus infection. Their antigens are not known. MiXCR was run by TCRdb on the reads, yielding one entry per CDR3 protein. The table has some 940,000 distinct CDR3 sequences, around 32% seen once. Material: cultured CD8+ T cells from PBMCs, obtained from culture after CMV antigen stimulation. These TCRs come from a human donor in good health (CMV status not recorded). Some clones in this sample may be carry-over from other donors' samples. Each CDR3 is given with its conserved first and last residue. The D gene is left open where the match is weak. Clone size is not always given. Where it is, it says once, few, many or a class for expanded clones.

J	size	D	V	CDR3	DNA
TRBJ2-7	-	-	TRBV6-2/TRBV6-3	CASSPEKAYEQYF	TGTGCCAGCAGCCCCGAAAAGGCCTACGAGCAGTACTTC
TRBJ2-7	-	TRBD2	TRBV6-1	CASSEGIGTAGGYSTYEQYF	TGTGCCAGCAGTGAAGGAATAGGGACGGCGGGGGGTTACTCAACCTACGAGCAGTACTTC
TRBJ1-1	-	-	TRBV4-1	CASTDGGGYTEAFF	TGCGCCAGCACCGACGGGGGGGGATACACTGAAGCTTTCTTT
TRBJ2-3	many	TRBD2	TRBV7-2	CASSSLGGTSGGSSPSTDTQYF	TGTGCCAGCAGCAGCTTAGGAGGGACTAGCGGGGGAAGCTCTCCTAGCACAGATACGCAGTATTTT
TRBJ2-1	many	-	TRBV7-2	CASSSMLGRWVNNEQFF	TGTGCCAGCAGCTCCATGTTGGGGCGGTGGGTAAACAATGAGCAGTTCTTC
TRBJ2-1	-	-	TRBV6-2/TRBV6-3	CASSYLLVPTSGRHNEQFF	TGTGCCAGCAGTTATCTATTAGTTCCGACTTCGGGTCGGCACAATGAGCAGTTCTTC
TRBJ2-2	many	TRBD1	TRBV7-9	CASTQTGSAGELFF	TGTGCCAGTACCCAGACAGGGAGTGCCGGGGAGCTGTTTTTT
TRBJ1-6	-	TRBD1	TRBV6-2/TRBV6-3	CASRSDRSYNSPLHF	TGTGCCAGCAGATCGGACAGGAGCTATAATTCACCCCTCCACTTT
TRBJ2-5	few	-	TRBV19	CASSPGAGEETQYF	TGTGCCAGTTCCCCGGGGGCGGGGGAAGAGACCCAGTACTTC
TRBJ2-3	few	-	TRBV11-3	CASSLEGFGDTQYF	TGTGCCAGCAGCTTAGAAGGGTTTGGAGATACGCAGTATTTT
TRBJ2-7	-	TRBD2	TRBV10-3	CAISGTSGEYEQYF	TGTGCCATCAGTGGAACTAGCGGGGAGTACGAGCAGTACTTC
TRBJ2-1	-	-	TRBV3-1	CASSPAWYEQFF	TGTGCCAGCAGCCCCGCCTGGTATGAGCAGTTCTTC
TRBJ2-2	many	TRBD1	TRBV7-8	CASSKHPGGGTGVPSNTGELFF	TGTGCCAGCAGCAAACACCCCGGCGGCGGGACAGGGGTCCCTTCGAACACCGGGGAGCTGTTTTTT
TRBJ2-7	many	-	TRBV12-3/TRBV12-4	CASSLPGREQYF	TGTGCCAGCAGTTTACCAGGGAGGGAGCAGTACTTC
TRBJ2-7	-	-	TRBV3-1	CASSHSGTTYYEQYF	TGTGCCAGCAGCCATTCCGGGACAACATACTACGAGCAGTACTTC
TRBJ1-3	few	-	TRBV7-8	CASSLLPGRRNTIYF	TGTGCCAGCAGCTTGTTACCGGGACGCCGAAACACCATATATTTT
TRBJ2-7	-	-	TRBV6-1	CASSERSSYEQYF	TGTGCCAGCAGTGAAAGGAGCTCCTACGAGCAGTACTTC
TRBJ2-7	-	-	TRBV20-1	CSARGGRSYEQYF	TGCAGTGCTAGAGGGGGGCGGTCTTACGAGCAGTACTTC
TRBJ1-1	-	-	TRBV19	CASSSRRGLAAFEAFF	TGTGCCAGTAGTAGTCGGAGGGGATTGGCGGCTTTCGAAGCTTTCTTT
TRBJ2-5	many	TRBD1	TRBV27	CASSRTGGETQYF	TGTGCCAGCAGTCGAACAGGGGGAGAGACCCAGTACTTC
TRBJ2-7	few	-	TRBV6-8	CASSYLDRTYEQYF	TGTGCCAGCAGTTACCTTGACAGAACCTACGAGCAGTACTTC
TRBJ1-5	-	TRBD1	TRBV19	CASSILRDRGDQPQHF	TGTGCCAGTAGTATCCTCCGGGACAGGGGGGATCAGCCCCAGCATTTT
TRBJ1-4	few	TRBD1	TRBV20-1	CSASRGTGEKLFF	TGCAGTGCATCGAGGGGGACAGGAGAAAAACTGTTTTTT
TRBJ1-2	many	-	TRBV7-9	CASSSGTDPYNYGYTF	TGTGCCAGCAGCTCCGGGACGGACCCCTATAACTATGGCTACACCTTC
TRBJ2-1	-	TRBD2	TRBV6-2/TRBV6-3	CASSWTWSSGGSSSYNEQFF	TGTGCCAGCAGTTGGACCTGGAGTAGCGGGGGGTCCAGCTCCTACAATGAGCAGTTCTTC
TRBJ2-1	-	-	TRBV11-2	CASSLEAGDYNEQFF	TGTGCCAGCAGCTTAGAGGCAGGGGACTACAATGAGCAGTTCTTC
TRBJ2-2	-	-	TRBV6-6	CASSYSGGTAPSGELFF	TGTGCCAGCAGTTACTCGGGGGGGACAGCCCCCTCCGGGGAGCTGTTTTTT
TRBJ2-4	-	-	TRBV6-1	CACSPKGELAKNIQYF	TGTGCCTGCAGTCCGAAGGGGGAATTAGCCAAAAACATTCAGTACTTC
TRBJ2-7	-	TRBD1	TRBV12-5	CASGQGQGSSYEQYF	TGTGCTAGTGGTCAGGGACAGGGGAGCTCCTACGAGCAGTACTTC
TRBJ1-2	-	-	TRBV12-3/TRBV12-4	CASSGAGFYGYTF	TGTGCCAGCAGTGGGGCAGGGTTCTATGGCTACACCTTC
TRBJ1-5	few	TRBD1	TRBV24-1	CATSDSNRGDYQPQHF	TGTGCCACCAGTGACTCCAACAGGGGGGATTATCAGCCCCAGCATTTT
TRBJ2-7	once	TRBD1	TRBV13	CASSLGGRGKDEQYF	TGTGCCAGCAGCTTAGGGGGCAGGGGGAAGGACGAGCAGTACTTC
TRBJ1-1	few	TRBD1	TRBV28	CASSSTGEGTEAFF	TGTGCCAGCAGTTCGACAGGGGAAGGCACTGAAGCTTTCTTT
TRBJ1-1	-	-	TRBV10-3	CAIRSGLMNTEAFF	TGTGCCATCAGGTCAGGGCTCATGAACACTGAAGCTTTCTTT
TRBJ2-2	few	TRBD2	TRBV7-8	CASSFRTSANTGELFF	TGTGCCAGCAGCTTTAGGACTAGCGCGAACACCGGGGAGCTGTTTTTT
TRBJ2-6	-	-	TRBV7-8	CASSLSVSGANVLTF	TGTGCCAGCAGCTTATCAGTCTCTGGGGCCAACGTCCTGACTTTC
TRBJ2-1	-	-	TRBV6-2/TRBV6-3	CASSYPGPILLF	TGTGCCAGCAGTTACCCCGGGCCCATTTTGCTCTTC
TRBJ1-6	-	-	TRBV12-3/TRBV12-4	CASSPDNSPLHF	TGTGCCAGCAGTCCGGATAACTCACCCCTCCACTTT
TRBJ2-2	few	-	TRBV19	CASSMGRVDTGELFF	TGTGCCAGTAGTATGGGCAGGGTGGACACCGGGGAGCTGTTTTTT
TRBJ1-1	many	-	TRBV27	CASSLVGSNTEAFF	TGTGCCAGCAGTTTGGTGGGATCGAACACTGAAGCTTTCTTT